This TCR beta chain was sequenced in a study of immune evolution from preneoplasia to lung adenocarcinoma. With regard to this clone: Antigen specificity is unknown.

Patients had resection in Japan or China between about 2014 and 2018. Regarding the study as a whole: From normal lung to invasive adenocarcinoma, top clone frequencies appeared to decrease.

Method: immunoSEQ multiplex PCR; TCRdb's copy keeps in-frame clones and lacks some. The sample lists about 5,500 clones; 83% were seen once. The germline V gene encodes CDR1 MGHDK and CDR2 SYGVNS. CDR3 length: 14 amino acids. V was shortened by 6 bases and J by 0 bases, with 6 bases between the two germline ends. The receptor was derived from a person in their 70s with lung adenocarcinoma. Sample: FFPE adjacent normal lung tissue. This chain uses TRBV25-1 with TRBJ1-6; D remains ambiguous. The CDR3 region is CASRASSYNSPLHF. The CDR3, as DNA: TGTGCCAGCAGGGCTAGCTCCTATAATTCACCCCTCCACTTT. The full variable domain, its missing parts supplied by reference TRBV25-1 and TRBJ1-6, is EADIYQTPRYLVIGTGKKITLECSQTMGHDKMYWYQQDPGMELHLIHYSYGVNSTEKGDLSSESTVSRIRTEHFPLTLESARPSHTSQYLCASRASSYNSPLHFGNGTRLTVT.